The 21 T cell receptor beta chains presented below share a single source sample, sequenced in a study of cytomegalovirus exposure and HLA in healthy donors. PCR employed 60 Vbeta and 13 Jbeta primers. TCRdb's table, derived via immunoSEQ multiplex PCR, lists solely in-frame clones and lacks some. This sample has 150,000 to 200,000 clones; 65% to 85% occur once, and the top ten carry 1.4%. Sequenced material: PBMCs. The receptors originated from a girl aged 5-17 years in good health and CMV-seropositive.

The rearrangement links TRBV27 to TRBJ2-6; D not resolved. There are 13 residues in the CDR3. Deletions cut 5 bases from V and 3 bases from J, with 5 bases between. From germline, CDR1 is MNHEY and CDR2 SMNVEV (reference sequence). The CDR3 spells CASSPVGANVLTF. CDR3 coding DNA: TGTGCCAGCAGTCCCGTTGGGGCCAACGTCCTGACTTTC.

V usage is TRBV6-4 and J usage is TRBJ1-1; unclear D gene. The CDR3 has 13 amino acids. Trimming left V 4 bases short and J 3 bases short, with 9 bases between. Germline V gives CDR1 MRHNA, CDR2 SNTAGT. CDR3 protein: CASSVGRYTEAFF. For the CDR3, the DNA is TGTGCCAGCAGTGTAGGGAGGTACACTGAAGCTTTCTTT.

This chain links TRBV30 with TRBJ1-3; 7 nucleotides line up with TRBD1. The CDR3 is made up of 14 amino acids. CDR1 is GTSNPN and CDR2 is SVGIG in the germline V gene (reference sequence). V shed 1 base, J shed 4 bases, and the junction held 4 bases outside the gene matches. In DNA form, the CDR3 reads TGTGCCTGGAGTGCTACAGGGGTGGGAAACACCATATATTTT. Residues: CAWSATGVGNTIYF.

The rearrangement links TRBV6-7 to TRBJ1-5; D remains ambiguous. TRBV6-7 qualifies as an ORF whose function is uncertain. This CDR3 comprises 18 residues. Trimming took 0 bases from V and 4 from J, leaving 19 bases between them. The CDR3 DNA reads TGTGCCAGCAGTTACTCGAACCTGGGGAGGAGAGGAAATCAGCCCCAGCATTTT. This encodes CASSYSNLGRRGNQPQHF.

The chain is built from TRBV6-4 and TRBJ2-7; 11 bases align to TRBD2. The CDR3 loop spans 16 amino acids. V shed 3 bases, J shed 3 bases, and the junction held 7 bases outside the gene matches. Per the germline V gene, CDR1 is MRHNA and CDR2 is SNTAGT. This CDR3 reads CASSEEAGTSGYEQYF. CDR3 bases: TGTGCCAGCAGTGAAGAGGCCGGGACTAGCGGCTACGAGCAGTACTTC.

This chain connects TRBV7-9 to TRBJ2-7; 10 nucleotides agree with TRBD2. In germline, CDR1 is SEHNR, CDR2 FQNEAQ (reference sequence). Trimming removed 3 bases from V and 4 bases from J; junction bases left unmatched: 6. There are 15 residues in the CDR3. CDR3 DNA: TGTGCCAGCAGCTTTACTAGCGGGGCTAAGTACGAGCAGTACTTC. Translating gives CASSFTSGAKYEQYF.

The sample holds a few counts of this clone. The chain has TRBV29-1 and TRBJ2-6; TRBD2 is a possible D gene (5 bases). CDR1 SQVTM and CDR2 ANQGSEA come from the germline V gene. This CDR3 has 16 residues. The germline V and J ends were trimmed by 2 bases and 0 bases, with 11 bases remaining between them. Written as DNA, the CDR3 is TGCAGCGTTGAAATTTGGGAGAACTCTGGGGCCAACGTCCTGACTTTC. Translated, it gives CSVEIWENSGANVLTF.

The rearrangement joins TRBV6-1 to TRBJ1-2; TRBD1 is a possible D gene (6 bases). CDR1 and CDR2 (germline): MNHNS, SASEGT. This CDR3 contains 14 residues. V lost 6 bases and J 1 base, leaving 12 bases between the germline ends. The CDR3 DNA reads as TGTGCCAGCAGGGCCCGGGACAATAACTATGGCTACACCTTC. Its translation: CASRARDNNYGYTF.

This clone was seen a handful of times. The gene calls are TRBV5-1 and TRBJ1-6; 8 nucleotides line up with TRBD1. Germline-derived CDR1 and CDR2 are SGHRS and YFSETQ. The V and J ends lost 3 bases and 7 bases, in that order; junction bases with no gene match: 3. CDR3 length: 14 amino acids. CDR3 nucleotide sequence: TGCGCCAGCAGCTGGGACAGGTTCAATTCACCCCTCCACTTT. Protein: CASSWDRFNSPLHF.

The CDR3 DNA sequence: TGTGCCAGCAGTTTTGACTCTCGGGGAAACACCATATATTTT. Translation gives CASSFDSRGNTIYF. The chain links TRBV28 to TRBJ1-3; D call uncertain. The V end was cut by 3 bases, the J end by 4 bases, with 10 bases between. The CDR3 runs to 14 residues. The germline gives CDR1 MDHEN, CDR2 SYDVKM. Combining the CDR3 with reference TRBV28 and TRBJ1-3 gives the whole variable domain DVKVTQSSRYLVKRTGEKVFLECVQDMDHENMFWYRQDPGLGLRLIYFSYDVKMKEKGDIPEGYSVSREKKERFSLILESASTNQTSMYLCASSFDSRGNTIYFGEGSWLTVV.

The V and J genes are TRBV6-1 and TRBJ1-5, with D tentatively TRBD1 (6 bases). This CDR3 is 14 amino acids long. Germline lookup yields CDR1 MNHNS and CDR2 SASEGT. Trimming took off 7 bases at V and 6 bases at J, with 16 bases between the two ends. CDR3 in amino acids: CASMRGGLGQPQHF. The DNA for the CDR3 is TGTGCCAGCATGAGAGGGGGTTTAGGTCAGCCCCAGCATTTT.

This clone was recorded a few times. The chain links TRBV27 to TRBJ1-5; weak D call: TRBD1 (5 bases). Looked up from germline, CDR1 is MNHEY and CDR2 is SMNVEV (reference sequence). The V end was cut by 4 bases, the J end by 4 bases, with 17 bases between. CDR3 size: 16 residues. CDR3: CASSSTYGGRNQPQHF. CDR3 bases: TGTGCCAGCAGTTCCACCTACGGGGGGAGAAATCAGCCCCAGCATTTT.

The chain joins TRBV4-1 to TRBJ1-4, with a weak D call TRBD1 (5 bases). CDR1 is MGHRA, CDR2 YSYEKL, per germline. This CDR3 has 17 amino acids. V was shortened by 1 base and J by 3 bases, with 15 bases between the two germline ends. Here the CDR3 reads CASSQGNRGESNEKLFF. DNA of the CDR3: TGCGCCAGCAGCCAAGGAAATCGGGGGGAATCTAATGAAAAACTGTTTTTT.

V usage is TRBV19 and J usage is TRBJ1-1; the D is unclear. V lost 3 bases to trimming and J lost 8 bases, with 7 bases between them. The CDR3 contains 11 residues. In germline, CDR1 is LNHDA, CDR2 SQIVND (reference sequence). CDR3 DNA sequence: TGTGCCAGTAGTATGGGCTTGGAAGCTTTCTTT. Translating it yields CASSMGLEAFF.

This clone has more than one count but fewer than ten. The CDR3 here is CASSYSQGGTNEKLFF. The CDR3 DNA reads TGTGCCAGCAGTTACTCGCAGGGGGGCACTAATGAAAAACTGTTTTTT. The rearrangement joins TRBV6-6 to TRBJ1-4, with 7 nucleotides matching TRBD1. Germline CDR1 is MNHNY and CDR2 is SVGAGI (reference sequence). The V gene end was trimmed by 0 bases and the J gene end by 2 bases; junction bases not matched to a gene: 3. The CDR3 spans 16 residues.

This rearrangement joins TRBV4-1 to TRBJ2-7, with 7 bases that match TRBD1. V gave up 3 bases and J gave up 2 bases; unmatched junction bases: 4. Germline V gene data show CDR1 as MGHRA and CDR2 as YSYEKL. The CDR3 runs to 14 residues. CDR3 loop: CASSHQTGAYEQYF. The CDR3 DNA reads as TGCGCCAGCAGCCATCAAACAGGGGCCTACGAGCAGTACTTC.

This chain uses TRBV11-1 with TRBJ1-5; TRBD1 is a possible D gene (5 bases). V was clipped by 5 bases and J by 3 bases, with 11 bases between them. Germline CDR1 reads SGHAT; CDR2 reads FQDESV (reference sequence). The CDR3 consists of 14 residues. The CDR3 loop is CASSLDSHNQPQHF. The CDR3 region has the DNA TGTGCCAGCAGCCTAGACAGTCACAATCAGCCCCAGCATTTT.

The chain joins TRBV7-2 to TRBJ2-3, with TRBD2 identical over 7 bases. The CDR3 sequence is 19 residues long. Per the germline V gene, CDR1 is SGHTA and CDR2 is FQGNSA. V trimming: 0 bases; J trimming: 2 bases; junction bases outside the gene matches: 14. CDR3 residues: CASSLAYRLLAEITDTQYF. In DNA, the CDR3 is TGTGCCAGCAGCTTAGCGTACCGGCTGCTAGCGGAAATCACAGATACGCAGTATTTT.

CDR3 region: CASSQTLDREWNTEAFF. The CDR3 DNA is TGCGCCAGCAGCCAAACCCTGGACAGGGAATGGAACACTGAAGCTTTCTTT. The chain recombines TRBV4-1 with TRBJ1-1; 8 nucleotides line up with TRBD1. This CDR3 has 17 residues. Germline V gene lookup returns CDR1 MGHRA and CDR2 YSYEKL. V was pared by 2 bases and J by 1 base, with 9 bases of the junction left unmatched.

The genes are TRBV7-9 and TRBJ2-5; TRBD2 matches 7 bases. The last part of the DNA fits TRBJ2-7 better; the J call may be wrong. Per germline, CDR1 SEHNR and CDR2 FQNEAQ (reference sequence). The CDR3 totals 13 residues. The CDR3 here is CASRFREGYEQYF. CDR3 in DNA: TGTGCCAGCAGGTTCAGGGAGGGCTACGAGCAGTACTTC.

The chain links TRBV9 to TRBJ1-1; TRBD1 might be the D (5 bases). V was pared by 2 bases and J by 3 bases, with 11 bases between. The germline CDR1 and CDR2 sequences are SGDLS and YYNGEE. The CDR3 contains 14 residues. The CDR3 DNA sequence: TGTGCCAGCAGCGTTCGTGACAGCCACACTGAAGCTTTCTTT. This encodes CASSVRDSHTEAFF.